This T cell receptor beta chain derives from a study of shared clonotypes between healthy human individuals. General observations from the study: Sequencing depth was predicted to influence how clonotypes are shared among donors.

This clone was seen repeatedly, ten times or more. The antigen is not known. Data came from immunoSEQ multiplex PCR; TCRdb stores just in-frame clones and leaves some out. The table shows roughly 2 million clones, with roughly 96% occurring only once. The CDR3 covers 14 residues. V gave up 3 bases and J gave up 3 bases, with 10 bases separating them. Germline loops: CDR1 LGHNA, CDR2 YSLEER. V and J are TRBV4-3 and TRBJ2-3; TRBD1 might be the D (6 bases). This receptor was identified in a man younger than 35 in good health. The sequenced material came from naive CD4+ T cells sorted from blood. Subset denoted: CD45RA+ positively selected. DNA for the CDR3: TGCGCCAGCAGCCATGGACAGCGGACAGATACGCAGTATTTT. Translating it yields CASSHGQRTDTQYF.